These 17 T cell receptor beta chains share one sample of origin, sequenced in a study of CD8+CD57+ T cells in acquired aplastic anemia. An expansion of CD8+CD57+ cells by flow cytometry had been shown in patients chosen for sequencing. According to the study, genomic DNA was the template for TCR beta VDJ and CDR3 profiling. TCRdb called the reads again in MiXCR, with one record for every CDR3 protein. The repertoire holds about 200,000 distinct CDR3 sequences, less than 60% seen once, with nearly 20% in the top ten. Sequencing was performed on sorted CD4+, CD8+, or CD8+CD57+ T cells (not recorded which) from PBMCs. These receptors all come from a human donor with aplastic anemia.

The chain has TRBV5-1 and TRBJ1-6; D is undetermined. The CDR3 is 17 residues long. CDR1 and CDR2 from the germline V gene are SGHRS and YFSETQ. The V and J ends lost 4 bases and 0 bases respectively, with 14 bases between them. CDR3 bases: TGCGCCAGCAGCCAAGTCCAGTTGAGCTCCTATAATTCACCCCTCCACTTT. Amino acid sequence: CASSQVQLSSYNSPLHF.

The V call is TRBV7-9, the J call TRBJ1-4; TRBD1 agrees at 7 bases. The CDR3 is 16 amino acids. The germline gives CDR1 SEHNR, CDR2 FQNEAQ (reference sequence). V lost 3 bases to trimming and J lost 7 bases; unmatched junction nucleotides: 11. CDR3 DNA: TGTGCCAGCAGCTTGGGATCCGGGACAGCTACTGAAAAACTGTTTTTT. It is translated as CASSLGSGTATEKLFF.

This clonotype occurred many times. The chain carries TRBV11-2 and TRBJ2-7, with D possibly matching TRBD1 (6 bases). CDR1 is SGHAT and CDR2 is FQNNGV in the germline V gene. Trimming pared 5 bases from V and 3 bases from J, leaving 8 bases between. The CDR3 consists of 12 residues. Written as DNA, the CDR3 is TGTGCCAGCAGCACAGGGAACTACGAGCAGTACTTC. Its translation: CASSTGNYEQYF.

This clonotype has only a few counts. The chain carries TRBV2 and TRBJ1-4; weak D call: TRBD1 (5 bases). The germline gives CDR1 SNHLY, CDR2 FYNNEI. The CDR3 runs to 15 residues. Trimming left V 6 bases short and J 8 bases short, with 19 bases between. CDR3 in amino acids: CASSQAGPSGEKLFF. CDR3 bases: TGTGCCAGCAGCCAAGCGGGGCCTTCGGGGGAAAAACTGTTTTTT.

This clonotype has a single count. The chain combines TRBV7-6 with TRBJ1-2, with D unclear. V was shortened by 6 bases and J by 1 base, with 9 bases between the two germline ends. Germline CDR1 SGHVS, CDR2 FNYEAQ. The CDR3 has 13 amino acids. The CDR3 sequence is CASSYRINYGYTF. The DNA for the CDR3 is TGTGCCAGCAGTTACCGGATTAACTATGGCTACACCTTC.

This clonotype appeared a single time. The junction and the germline gene differ at one end; a read error may be behind it. The J gene is TRBJ1-2, the V gene TRBV9; 8 nucleotides agree with TRBD1. This CDR3 contains 13 residues. The germline V gene encodes CDR1 SGDLS and CDR2 YYNGEE. Written as DNA, the CDR3 is TGTGCCAGCAGCGTAGCAGGGGGCCGGGGCTACGCCTTC. Translated, it gives CASSVAGGRGYAF.

In its sample, this clonotype was seen many times. The CDR3 DNA follows: TGCGCCAGCAATCAGGTCCCCAATTCCTACGAGCAGTACTTC. This codes for CASNQVPNSYEQYF. The chain links TRBV10-2 to TRBJ2-7; no clear D. The V gene lost 7 bases and the J gene lost 1 base, with 14 bases spanning the gap. The CDR3 covers 14 residues. In germline, CDR1 is WSHSY, CDR2 SAAADI.

Remarks on this clonotype: The junction shows a germline mismatch at one end, possibly a read error. V usage is TRBV10-3 and J usage is TRBJ2-1; D might be TRBD1 (6 bases). The germline V gene has CDR1 ENHRY and CDR2 SYGVKD. The CDR3 extends over 13 amino acids. The CDR3, as DNA: TGTGCCATCAGTTGGGGTGGGGACAATGAGCGGTTCTTC. Protein product: CAISWGGDNERFF.

The chain joins TRBV19 to TRBJ2-1, with unresolved D. V lost 6 bases and J lost 0, with 9 bases in between. This CDR3 spans 14 amino acids. Germline lookup yields CDR1 LNHDA and CDR2 SQIVND (reference sequence). CDR3 in DNA: TGTGCCAGTAGCCTGTATAGCTCCTACAATGAGCAGTTCTTC. Residues: CASSLYSSYNEQFF.

The chain is built from TRBV7-8 and TRBJ2-7, with 10 bases aligning to TRBD1. CDR1 is SGHVS and CDR2 is FQNEAQ in the germline V gene. V gave up 6 bases and J gave up 2 bases; unmatched junction bases: 4. The CDR3 is 14 amino acids. The CDR3: CASSGTGVAYEQYF. The CDR3 bases are TGTGCCAGCAGTGGGACAGGGGTAGCCTACGAGCAGTACTTC.

This clonotype has just a few counts. The chain recombines TRBV27 with TRBJ2-7; TRBD2 matches 9 bases. Germline lookup yields CDR1 MNHEY and CDR2 SMNVEV (reference sequence). After removal of 5 bases from V and 1 base from J, the junction contained 3 bases not matched to a gene. The CDR3 runs to 14 residues. The CDR3 DNA sequence: TGTGCCAGCAGTAAAAGCGGGGGGTCCTACGAGCAGTACTTC. It translates to CASSKSGGSYEQYF.

The CDR3 spells CAIRGNEGSNTEAFF. CDR3 DNA sequence: TGTGCCATCAGGGGCAATGAGGGGTCGAACACTGAAGCTTTCTTT. The chain links TRBV10-3 to TRBJ1-1; TRBD1 might be the D (5 bases). The CDR3 consists of 15 residues. Germline lookup yields CDR1 ENHRY and CDR2 SYGVKD. The ends were cut back, 6 bases at V and 1 base at J, with 15 bases in the middle.

The gene calls are TRBV2 and TRBJ2-6; D unresolved. V lost 4 bases and J lost 0, with 10 bases in between. Germline loops: CDR1 SNHLY, CDR2 FYNNEI. The CDR3 extends over 16 amino acids. The CDR3 loop reads CASSVSRFSGANVLTF. CDR3 in DNA: TGTGCCAGCAGTGTGTCACGATTCTCTGGGGCCAACGTCCTGACTTTC.

This clonotype showed up just a few times. The V call is TRBV3-1, the J call TRBJ1-3; D unclear. Trimming left V 8 bases short and J 0 bases short, with 5 bases between. The CDR3 length is 12 residues. Germline CDR1 and CDR2: LGHDT and YNNKEL (reference sequence). The CDR3 here is CASGNSGNTIYF. The DNA of the CDR3 is TGTGCCAGCGGGAACTCTGGAAACACCATATATTTT.

A few counts support this clonotype. The genes are TRBV25-1 and TRBJ1-1; no clear D. CDR3 length equals 14 residues. The germline CDR1 and CDR2 sequences are MGHDK and SYGVNS. The V gene lost 1 base and the J gene lost 1 base, with 7 bases spanning the gap. CDR3 nucleotides: TGTGCCAGCAGTGAATTGAACAGGAACACTGAAGCTTTCTTT. Residues: CASSELNRNTEAFF. Full variable domain (remainder filled in from reference TRBV25-1 and TRBJ1-1): EADIYQTPRYLVIGTGKKITLECSQTMGHDKMYWYQQDPGMELHLIHYSYGVNSTEKGDLSSESTVSRIRTEHFPLTLESARPSHTSQYLCASSELNRNTEAFFGQGTRLTVV.

This clonotype was recorded many times. The rearrangement links TRBV19 to TRBJ1-4; 7 bases are a match to TRBD1. CDR3 length: 12 residues. The germline V gene has CDR1 LNHDA and CDR2 SQIVND (reference sequence). V lost 4 bases to trimming and J lost 7 bases; unmatched junction nucleotides: 0. The CDR3 spells CASSTGGEKLFF. The CDR3, as DNA: TGTGCCAGTAGTACAGGGGGTGAAAAACTGTTTTTT. Combining the CDR3 with reference TRBV19 and TRBJ1-4 gives the whole variable domain DGGITQSPKYLFRKEGQNVTLSCEQNLNHDAMYWYRQDPGQGLRLIYYSQIVNDFQKGDIAEGYSVSREKKESFPLTVTSAQKNPTAFYLCASSTGGEKLFFGSGTQLSVL.

The chain has TRBV10-1 and TRBJ2-3, with 8 bases that match TRBD1. Germline V lookup: CDR1 WNHNN, CDR2 SYGVQD (reference sequence). CDR3 length: 14 residues. V lost 6 bases and J lost 4; bases outside the gene matches: 6. CDR3 sequence reads: CASRGQGSSDTQYF. The CDR3 DNA reads as TGCGCCAGCAGAGGACAGGGTTCTTCAGATACGCAGTATTTT.